This T cell receptor (beta chain) came from a study of OX40 agonist ivuxolimab in advanced cancers. Study in general: The patients got ivuxolimab, which is an agonistic anti-OX40 (CD134) antibody.

The protocol was immunoSEQ multiplex PCR, while the TCRdb copy is restricted to in-frame clones and leaves out a portion. Of some 80,000 clones in the sample, 90% to 95% are singletons; the top ten hold around 21%. Turning to this clone: Antigen specificity is unknown.

Study results and caveats: Researchers report that CD8+ T cells had, on average, more expanded clones than CD4+.

Per the germline V gene, CDR1 is SNHLY and CDR2 is FYNNEI. The V segment lost 8 bases and the J segment 3 bases; nucleotides outside the gene matches: 5. This CDR3 is 13 amino acids long. The sample consisted of CD4+ or CD8+ T cells sorted from blood, taken in a trial of the OX40 agonist ivuxolimab. The source of this sequence is an adult with an advanced solid tumor such as melanoma, head and neck, liver or kidney cancer. The rearrangement uses TRBV2 and TRBJ2-5; 8 bases match TRBD1. The CDR3 DNA sequence: TGTGCCAGCCTAGGACAGGGAAAAGAGACCCAGTACTTC. This translates into CASLGQGKETQYF.